The clone carrying this TCR beta chain was seen more than once but under ten times. This sample is part of a study of memory CD4+ T cells and cytomegalovirus serostatus. CDR1 is GTSNPN and CDR2 is SVGIG in the germline V gene (reference sequence). V lost 2 bases and J 3 bases, leaving 11 bases between the germline ends. CDR3 size: 14 residues. TCRdb's copy holds only in-frame clones and misses some; the assay was immunoSEQ multiplex PCR. This repertoire shows approximately 63,000 clones, less than 85% found once; its top ten account for almost 0.55%. Single viable CD3+CD4+CD8-CD45RO+ cells were sorted as the memory CD4+ T cells. Positive selection with CD4 microbeads enriched total CD4+ T cells.

The chain uses TRBV30 and TRBJ1-5, with D possibly matching TRBD1 (5 bases). Source material: memory CD4+ T cells from blood. The receptor was isolated from an adult in good health and CMV-seronegative. Some clones in this sample may be carry-over from other donors' samples. This chain's CDR3 is CAWSSDSNNQPQHF. CDR3 nucleotide sequence: TGTGCCTGGAGTTCCGACAGCAACAATCAGCCCCAGCATTTT.